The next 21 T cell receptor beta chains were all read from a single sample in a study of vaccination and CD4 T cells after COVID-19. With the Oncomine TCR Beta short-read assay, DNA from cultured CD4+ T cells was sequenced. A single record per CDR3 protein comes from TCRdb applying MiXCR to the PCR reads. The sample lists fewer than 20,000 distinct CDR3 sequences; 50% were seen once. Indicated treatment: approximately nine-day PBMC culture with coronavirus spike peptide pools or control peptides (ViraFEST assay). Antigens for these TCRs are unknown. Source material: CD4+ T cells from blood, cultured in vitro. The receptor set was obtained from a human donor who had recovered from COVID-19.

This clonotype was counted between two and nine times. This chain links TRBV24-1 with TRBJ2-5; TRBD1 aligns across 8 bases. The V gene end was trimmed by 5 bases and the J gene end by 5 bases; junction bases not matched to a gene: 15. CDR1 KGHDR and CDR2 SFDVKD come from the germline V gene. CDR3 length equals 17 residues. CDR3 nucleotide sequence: TGTGCCACCAGTGCGGCTCGGGGGACAGGTCTATCGGAGACCCAGTACTTC. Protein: CATSAARGTGLSETQYF.

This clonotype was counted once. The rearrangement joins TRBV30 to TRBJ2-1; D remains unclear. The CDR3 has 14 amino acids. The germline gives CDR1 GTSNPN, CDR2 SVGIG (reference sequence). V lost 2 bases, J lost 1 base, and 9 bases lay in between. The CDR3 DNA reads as TGTGCCTGGAGTCTCCTCATGTCCTACAATGAGCAGTTCTTC. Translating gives CAWSLLMSYNEQFF.

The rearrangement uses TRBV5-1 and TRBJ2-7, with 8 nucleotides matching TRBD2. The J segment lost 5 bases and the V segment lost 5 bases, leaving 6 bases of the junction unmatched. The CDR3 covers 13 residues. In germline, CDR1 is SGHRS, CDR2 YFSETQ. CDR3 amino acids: CASRERELNEQYF. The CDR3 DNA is TGCGCCAGCAGGGAGCGGGAGCTCAACGAGCAGTACTTC.

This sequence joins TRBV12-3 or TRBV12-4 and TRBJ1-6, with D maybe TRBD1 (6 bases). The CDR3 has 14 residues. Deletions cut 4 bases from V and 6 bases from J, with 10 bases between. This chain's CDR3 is CASSSTGANSPLHF. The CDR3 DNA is TGTGCCAGCAGTTCGACAGGCGCTAATTCACCCCTCCACTTT.

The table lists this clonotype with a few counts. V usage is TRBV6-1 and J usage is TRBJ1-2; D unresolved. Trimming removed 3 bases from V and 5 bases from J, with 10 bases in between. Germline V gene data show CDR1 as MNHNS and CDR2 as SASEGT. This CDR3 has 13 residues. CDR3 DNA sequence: TGTGCCAGCAGTGACAGTTCGGTTTATGGCTACACCTTC. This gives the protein CASSDSSVYGYTF.

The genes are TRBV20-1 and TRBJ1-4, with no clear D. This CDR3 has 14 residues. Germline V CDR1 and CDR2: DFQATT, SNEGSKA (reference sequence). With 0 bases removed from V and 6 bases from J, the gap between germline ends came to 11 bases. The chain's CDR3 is CSARDWAGDEKLFF. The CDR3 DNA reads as TGCAGTGCTAGAGATTGGGCAGGCGATGAAAAACTGTTTTTT.

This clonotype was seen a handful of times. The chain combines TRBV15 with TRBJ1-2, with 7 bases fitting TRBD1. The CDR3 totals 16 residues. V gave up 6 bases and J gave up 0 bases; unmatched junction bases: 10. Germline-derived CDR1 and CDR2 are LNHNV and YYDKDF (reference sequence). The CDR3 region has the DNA TGTGCCACCAGGGCGGACAGGATGTTAGCTAACTATGGCTACACCTTC. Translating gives CATRADRMLANYGYTF.

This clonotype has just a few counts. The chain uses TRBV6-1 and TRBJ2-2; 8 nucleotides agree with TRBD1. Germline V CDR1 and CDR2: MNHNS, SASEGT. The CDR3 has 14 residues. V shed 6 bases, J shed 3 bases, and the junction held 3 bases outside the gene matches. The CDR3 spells CASRNRGDTGELFF. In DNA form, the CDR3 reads TGTGCCAGCAGGAACAGGGGGGACACCGGGGAGCTGTTTTTT.

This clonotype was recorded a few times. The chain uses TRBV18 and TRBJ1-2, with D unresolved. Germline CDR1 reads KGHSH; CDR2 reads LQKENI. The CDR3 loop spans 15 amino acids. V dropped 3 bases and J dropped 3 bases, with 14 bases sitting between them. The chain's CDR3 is CASSPSPTEDYGYTF. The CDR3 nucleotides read TGTGCCAGCTCACCCTCTCCCACAGAGGACTATGGCTACACCTTC.

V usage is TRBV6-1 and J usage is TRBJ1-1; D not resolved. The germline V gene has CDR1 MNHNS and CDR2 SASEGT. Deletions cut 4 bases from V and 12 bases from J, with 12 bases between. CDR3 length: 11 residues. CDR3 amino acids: CASSARLGTFF. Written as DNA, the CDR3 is TGTGCCAGCAGTGCCCGTCTTGGAACTTTCTTT.

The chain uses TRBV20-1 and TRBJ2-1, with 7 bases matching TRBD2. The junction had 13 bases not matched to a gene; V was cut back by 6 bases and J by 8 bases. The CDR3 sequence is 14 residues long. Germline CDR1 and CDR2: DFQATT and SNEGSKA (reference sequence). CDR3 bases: TGCAGTGCACCCCCTAGCGGATCGGGGGATGAGCAGTTCTTC. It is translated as CSAPPSGSGDEQFF.

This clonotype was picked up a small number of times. CDR3 region: CSASVAGTFTEAFF. The CDR3 DNA reads as TGCAGTGCTAGCGTTGCTGGGACGTTCACTGAAGCTTTCTTT. This chain connects TRBV20-1 to TRBJ1-1; TRBD1 might be the D (5 bases). Germline V gives CDR1 DFQATT, CDR2 SNEGSKA (reference sequence). Trimming pared 3 bases from V and 4 bases from J, leaving 15 bases between. The CDR3 runs 14 residues.

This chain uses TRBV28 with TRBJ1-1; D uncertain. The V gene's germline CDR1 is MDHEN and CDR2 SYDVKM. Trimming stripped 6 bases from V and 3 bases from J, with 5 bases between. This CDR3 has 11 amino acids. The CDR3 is CASRRYTEAFF. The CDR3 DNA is TGTGCCAGCAGGCGGTACACTGAAGCTTTCTTT. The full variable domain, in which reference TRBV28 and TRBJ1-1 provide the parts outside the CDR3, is DVKVTQSSRYLVKRTGEKVFLECVQDMDHENMFWYRQDPGLGLRLIYFSYDVKMKEKGDIPEGYSVSREKKERFSLILESASTNQTSMYLCASRRYTEAFFGQGTRLTVV.

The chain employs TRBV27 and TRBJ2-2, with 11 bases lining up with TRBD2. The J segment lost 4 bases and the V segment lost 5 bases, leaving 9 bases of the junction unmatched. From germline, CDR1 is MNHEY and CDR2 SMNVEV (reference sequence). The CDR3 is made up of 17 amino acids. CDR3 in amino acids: CASSRILAGDRTGELFF. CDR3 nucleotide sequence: TGTGCCAGCAGTCGAATACTAGCGGGAGATCGCACCGGGGAGCTGTTTTTT.

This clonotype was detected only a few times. The CDR3 DNA follows: TGTGCCAGCGGTGGCGGACATACGCAGTATTTT. Amino acid sequence: CASGGGHTQYF. The chain employs TRBV6-1 and TRBJ2-3; no clear D. The CDR3 loop spans 11 amino acids. The V gene lost 8 bases and the J gene lost 7 bases, with 10 bases spanning the gap. Germline values: CDR1 MNHNS, CDR2 SASEGT.

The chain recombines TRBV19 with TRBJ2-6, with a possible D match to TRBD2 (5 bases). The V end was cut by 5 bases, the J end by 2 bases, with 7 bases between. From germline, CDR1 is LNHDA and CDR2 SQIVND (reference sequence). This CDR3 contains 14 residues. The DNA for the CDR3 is TGTGCCAGTAGTCCGGGAACTGGGGCCAACGTCCTGACTTTC. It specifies CASSPGTGANVLTF.

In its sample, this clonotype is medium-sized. This CDR3 reads CASSFRDRDTQYF. The CDR3 region has the DNA TGTGCCAGCAGTTTTAGGGATAGGGATACGCAGTATTTT. This chain uses TRBV27 with TRBJ2-3; D remains ambiguous. Trimming stripped 3 bases from V and 6 bases from J, with 10 bases between. Germline CDR1 MNHEY, CDR2 SMNVEV (reference sequence). The CDR3 length is 13 residues.

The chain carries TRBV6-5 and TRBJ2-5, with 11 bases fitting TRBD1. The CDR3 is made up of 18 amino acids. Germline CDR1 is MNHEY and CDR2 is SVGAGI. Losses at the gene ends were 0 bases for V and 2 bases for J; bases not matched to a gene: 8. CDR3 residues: CASSYSMTRDRGQETQYF. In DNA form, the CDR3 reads TGTGCCAGCAGTTACTCGATGACGCGGGACAGGGGGCAAGAGACCCAGTACTTC.

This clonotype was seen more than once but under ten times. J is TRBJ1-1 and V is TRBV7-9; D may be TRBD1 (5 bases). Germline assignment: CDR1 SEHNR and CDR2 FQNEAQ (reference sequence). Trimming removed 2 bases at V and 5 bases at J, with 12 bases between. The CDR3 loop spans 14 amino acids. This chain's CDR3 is CASSLYRLETEAFF. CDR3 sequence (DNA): TGTGCCAGCAGCTTATACAGGTTGGAGACTGAAGCTTTCTTT.

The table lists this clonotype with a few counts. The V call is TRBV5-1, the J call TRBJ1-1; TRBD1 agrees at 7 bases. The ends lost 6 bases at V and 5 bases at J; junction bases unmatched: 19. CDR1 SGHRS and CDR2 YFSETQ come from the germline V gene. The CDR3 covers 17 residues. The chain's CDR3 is CASTPSSGTVASTEAFF. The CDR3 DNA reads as TGCGCCAGCACCCCATCGTCCGGGACAGTCGCGTCGACTGAAGCTTTCTTT.

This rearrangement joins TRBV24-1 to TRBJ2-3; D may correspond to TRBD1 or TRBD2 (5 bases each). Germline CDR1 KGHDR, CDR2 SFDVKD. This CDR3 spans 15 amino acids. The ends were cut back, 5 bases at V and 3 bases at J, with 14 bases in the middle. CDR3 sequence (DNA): TGTGCCACCAGTGGGCCCGGGACCGAAACAGATACGCAGTATTTT. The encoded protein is CATSGPGTETDTQYF.